The clone carrying this TCR beta chain was detected ten times or more. Its specificity is not known. This specimen comes from a study of early T cells in non-severe SARS-CoV-2 infection. Across the study: Chains were unpaired, as sequencing was done on bulk RNA from unsorted whole blood.

TCRdb passed the 5' RACE reads through MiXCR, listing each CDR3 protein once. The table lists tens of thousands of distinct CDR3 sequences, roughly 5.7% of them singletons, with roughly 3.5% in the top ten. V lost 6 bases to trimming and J lost 3 bases; unmatched junction nucleotides: 10. Germline CDR1 is MNHEY and CDR2 is SVGAGI. This CDR3 is 15 amino acids long. Study-wide findings and caveats: The study's VDJdb matching favored anti-spike CD8 responses and missed private and CD4 specificities.

The chain joins TRBV6-5 to TRBJ1-2, with TRBD1 identical over 7 bases. The clonotype was recovered from an adult who was a healthcare worker with PCR-confirmed SARS-CoV-2 infection or an uninfected control (not recorded which). The sample was whole blood, taken at baseline. In DNA form, the CDR3 reads TGTGCCAGCAGCCGGGGGGGAGGGGGCGACTATGGCTACACCTTC. Protein product: CASSRGGGGDYGYTF.